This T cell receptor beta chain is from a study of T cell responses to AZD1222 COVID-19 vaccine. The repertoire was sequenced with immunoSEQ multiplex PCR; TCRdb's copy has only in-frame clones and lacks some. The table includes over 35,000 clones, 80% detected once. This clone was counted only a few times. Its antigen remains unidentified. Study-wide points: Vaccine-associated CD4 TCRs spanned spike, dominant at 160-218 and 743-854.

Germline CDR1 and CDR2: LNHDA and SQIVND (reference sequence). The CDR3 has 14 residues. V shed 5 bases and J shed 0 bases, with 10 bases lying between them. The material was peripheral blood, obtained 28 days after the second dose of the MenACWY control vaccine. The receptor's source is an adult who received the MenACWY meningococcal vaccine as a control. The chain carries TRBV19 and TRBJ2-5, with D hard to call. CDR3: CASSVPAYQETQYF. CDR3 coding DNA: TGTGCCAGTAGTGTTCCTGCCTACCAAGAGACCCAGTACTTC.